The 17 T cell receptor beta chains below were found in one sample sequenced in a study of OX40 agonist ivuxolimab in advanced cancers. TCRdb's table, derived via immunoSEQ multiplex PCR, lists solely in-frame clones and lacks some. The data contain 20,000 to 25,000 clones, roughly 84% of them seen just once; the ten biggest clones take up about 35%. The sequencing here drew on CD4+ or CD8+ T cells sorted from blood, taken in a trial of the OX40 agonist ivuxolimab. Receptor source: an adult with an advanced solid tumor such as melanoma, head and neck, liver or kidney cancer.

The chain joins TRBV7-9 to TRBJ2-1; tentative D call: TRBD2 (6 bases). Germline V gene sequence: CDR1 SEHNR, CDR2 FQNEAQ (reference sequence). V gave up 3 bases and J gave up 0 bases, with 9 bases separating them. The CDR3 has 15 residues. The CDR3 protein is CASSLSGGSYNEQFF. The CDR3 nucleotides are TGTGCCAGCAGCTTGTCCGGGGGCTCCTACAATGAGCAGTTCTTC.

This chain links TRBV30 with TRBJ1-1, with 7 bases lining up with TRBD1. There are 14 residues in the CDR3. The V and J ends lost 0 bases and 7 bases, in that order; junction bases with no gene match: 8. The germline V gene encodes CDR1 GTSNPN and CDR2 SVGIG (reference sequence). The CDR3 loop is CAWSVSRGVDEAFF. CDR3 bases: TGTGCCTGGAGTGTAAGCAGGGGGGTTGATGAAGCTTTCTTT.

The chain joins TRBV13 to TRBJ2-7; no reliable D call. The germline V and J ends were trimmed by 5 bases and 5 bases, with 13 bases remaining between them. CDR1 is PRHDT, CDR2 FYEKMQ, per germline (reference sequence). The CDR3 has 13 residues. CDR3 amino acids: CASSPDLDHEQYF. In DNA, the CDR3 is TGTGCCAGCAGCCCGGACCTGGATCACGAGCAGTACTTC.

The chain employs TRBV28 and TRBJ1-2, with 7 bases lining up with TRBD1. Germline lookup yields CDR1 MDHEN and CDR2 SYDVKM. This CDR3 contains 14 residues. V lost 6 bases and J lost 2; bases outside the gene matches: 6. CDR3 amino acids: CASRKQGSNYGYTF. The CDR3 DNA is TGTGCCAGCAGAAAACAGGGGTCCAACTATGGCTACACCTTC.

The V and J genes are TRBV5-4 and TRBJ2-7; D tentatively reads TRBD1 or TRBD2 (5 bases each). CDR1 is SGHNT, CDR2 YYREEE, per germline (reference sequence). V shed 1 base and J shed 4 bases, with 15 bases lying between them. This CDR3 has 15 residues. CDR3 protein: CASSLMGRDVYEQYF. As DNA, the CDR3 is TGTGCCAGCAGCTTGATGGGCAGGGACGTTTACGAGCAGTACTTC.

The chain joins TRBV6-4 to TRBJ2-2; D perhaps matches TRBD2 (5 bases). Trimming stripped 10 bases from V and 0 bases from J, with 15 bases between. Per germline, CDR1 MRHNA and CDR2 SNTAGT. The CDR3 extends over 15 amino acids. CDR3 DNA: TGTGCCATCCTGGACGAGGGCTCGAACACCGGGGAGCTGTTTTTT. Translating it yields CAILDEGSNTGELFF.

The chain links TRBV19 to TRBJ2-7; D not certain. The ends were cut back, 1 base at V and 7 bases at J, with 14 bases in the middle. The CDR3 extends over 14 amino acids. Germline CDR1 and CDR2: LNHDA and SQIVND (reference sequence). The CDR3 DNA is TGTGCCAGTAGTATAGGCCACGGATCGTCAGAGCAGTACTTC. Encoded protein: CASSIGHGSSEQYF.

The chain uses TRBV15 and TRBJ2-7; weak D call: TRBD2 (6 bases). Germline V gene data show CDR1 as LNHNV and CDR2 as YYDKDF (reference sequence). V lost 5 bases and J lost 5, with 16 bases in between. The CDR3 is made up of 14 amino acids. CDR3 coding DNA: TGTGCCACCAGCTCTCACCGGGAGAGAAACGAGCAGTACTTC. Amino acids: CATSSHRERNEQYF.

The chain has TRBV19 and TRBJ2-6; D might be TRBD1 (6 bases). The ends were cut back, 1 base at V and 0 bases at J, with 19 bases in the middle. Germline lookup yields CDR1 LNHDA and CDR2 SQIVND (reference sequence). This CDR3 region has 20 residues. As DNA, the CDR3 is TGTGCCAGTAGTATAGTTCCTTCCCACTTACAGGGCTCTGGGGCCAACGTCCTGACTTTC. Its protein product is CASSIVPSHLQGSGANVLTF. The variable domain in full, with the rest retrieved from reference TRBV19 and TRBJ2-6, is DGGITQSPKYLFRKEGQNVTLSCEQNLNHDAMYWYRQDPGQGLRLIYYSQIVNDFQKGDIAEGYSVSREKKESFPLTVTSAQKNPTAFYLCASSIVPSHLQGSGANVLTFGAGSRLTVL.

V gene TRBV28 combines with J gene TRBJ1-1; maybe TRBD1 (6 bases). V shed 7 bases and J shed 1 base, with 13 bases lying between them. The CDR3 sequence is 14 residues long. Germline CDR1 MDHEN, CDR2 SYDVKM. The DNA for the CDR3 is TGTGCCAGCAATAAGGACAGCCGGAACACTGAAGCTTTCTTT. It encodes CASNKDSRNTEAFF.

The CDR3 region has the DNA TGTGCCAGCAGCTATTTCGGACTAGCGGGGGTCAGCTCCTACGAGCAGTACTTC. As protein: CASSYFGLAGVSSYEQYF. The J gene is TRBJ2-7, the V gene TRBV7-3; 13 bases are shared with TRBD2. The CDR3 length is 18 residues. Unmatched junction bases numbered 9, after V lost 4 bases and J lost 0 bases. Germline V CDR1 and CDR2: SGHTA, FQGTGA. Variable domain in full (rest from reference TRBV7-3 and TRBJ2-7): GAGVSQTPSNKVTEKGKYVELRCDPISGHTALYWYRQSLGQGPEFLIYFQGTGAADDSGLPNDRFFAVRPEGSVSTLKIQRTERGDSAVYLCASSYFGLAGVSSYEQYFGPGTRLTVT.

The chain uses TRBV21-1 and TRBJ2-7. TRBV21-1 is a pseudogene segment. The CDR3 has 12 residues. As DNA, the CDR3 is TGTGCCAGCAGCAAAGTGTCGGCCGAGCAGTACTTC. Protein sequence: CASSKVSAEQYF.

The chain links TRBV27 to TRBJ2-1; D is perhaps TRBD1 (6 bases). CDR3 size: 12 residues. Trimming removed 3 bases from V and 7 bases from J, with 7 bases in between. Germline CDR1 and CDR2: MNHEY and SMNVEV (reference sequence). DNA of the CDR3: TGTGCCAGCAGTTTGCAGGGGAATGAGCAGTTCTTC. Protein sequence: CASSLQGNEQFF.

The DNA for the CDR3 is TGTGCCAGCAGTGAAGACACATCAGGAAACTATGGCTACACCTTC. This translates into CASSEDTSGNYGYTF. The rearrangement uses TRBV6-4 and TRBJ1-2, with D hard to call. CDR3 length: 15 amino acids. Trimming left V 3 bases short and J 2 bases short, with 13 bases between. Germline-derived CDR1 and CDR2 are MRHNA and SNTAGT.

J is TRBJ2-2 and V is TRBV27; 12 nucleotides agree with TRBD2. Looked up from germline, CDR1 is MNHEY and CDR2 is SMNVEV (reference sequence). This CDR3 has 18 amino acids. The J segment lost 4 bases and the V segment lost 6 bases, leaving 12 bases of the junction unmatched. DNA for the CDR3: TGTGCCAGCAGATTCGGGCTAGCGGGAGGGCCCAGCACCGGGGAGCTGTTTTTT. It translates to CASRFGLAGGPSTGELFF.

CDR3: CASSSDREQYF. The CDR3 nucleotides read TGTGCCAGCAGCTCTGATCGCGAGCAGTACTTC. The chain couples TRBV7-9 to TRBJ2-7; D is unresolved. The CDR3 is 11 amino acids. The germline V gene encodes CDR1 SEHNR and CDR2 FQNEAQ (reference sequence). V was pared by 4 bases and J by 6 bases, with 7 bases between.

This chain links TRBV7-9 with TRBJ2-1; D is possibly TRBD1 or TRBD2 (5 bases each). Trimming took off 8 bases at V and 8 bases at J, with 16 bases between the two ends. The CDR3 runs 13 residues. Germline CDR1 and CDR2: SEHNR and FQNEAQ (reference sequence). CDR3 residues: CASQGNVGHEQFF. In DNA, the CDR3 is TGTGCCAGCCAGGGTAATGTGGGACATGAGCAGTTCTTC.